A single sample gave rise to the 5 T cell receptor beta chains below, sequenced in a study of blood T cell repertoires in COVID-19. Clones were sequenced by immunoSEQ multiplex PCR, and TCRdb holds only the in-frame ones, with some missing. The sample lists about 190,000 clones, less than 80% occurring once. The sample was peripheral blood. The receptors shown here come from a man aged 50 or older who had recovered from COVID-19.

For the CDR3, the DNA is TGTGCCAGCAGCTTGAGAGGGATGAACACTGAAGCTTTCTTT. Residues: CASSLRGMNTEAFF. This chain uses TRBV7-6 with TRBJ1-1; D gene ambiguous. The V end was cut by 3 bases, the J end by 0 bases, with 8 bases between. Germline lookup yields CDR1 SGHVS and CDR2 FNYEAQ. The CDR3 has 14 amino acids.

This chain uses TRBV5-4 with TRBJ2-2; D might be TRBD1 (5 bases). The CDR3 has 16 amino acids. The germline CDR1 and CDR2 sequences are SGHNT and YYREEE (reference sequence). V shed 0 bases and J shed 0 bases, with 9 bases lying between them. The CDR3 DNA sequence: TGTGCCAGCAGCTTGGATCAGGGATCGAACACCGGGGAGCTGTTTTTT. Amino acids: CASSLDQGSNTGELFF.

The chain has TRBV7-8 and TRBJ2-1, with 8 bases lining up with TRBD2. J lost 7 bases, V lost 5 bases, and 7 bases had no gene match. This CDR3 is built from 14 residues. Germline V lookup: CDR1 SGHVS, CDR2 FQNEAQ. The CDR3 here is CASSRGLAGNEQFF. CDR3 DNA sequence: TGTGCCAGCAGCCGAGGACTAGCAGGGAATGAGCAGTTCTTC.

The chain links TRBV2 to TRBJ1-5, with D perhaps TRBD1 (5 bases). The germline CDR1 and CDR2 sequences are SNHLY and FYNNEI. The CDR3 has 16 amino acids. The V and J ends lost 4 bases and 0 bases respectively, with 13 bases between them. Here the CDR3 reads CASSGSREYSNQPQHF. Written as DNA, the CDR3 is TGTGCCAGCAGTGGGAGCAGGGAATATAGCAATCAGCCCCAGCATTTT.

The chain is built from TRBV30 and TRBJ2-7; no clear D. CDR1 is GTSNPN and CDR2 is SVGIG in the germline V gene (reference sequence). This CDR3 region has 11 residues. V lost 0 bases to trimming and J lost 5 bases, with 5 bases between them. The CDR3 here is CAWSVLHEQYF. CDR3 nucleotide sequence: TGTGCCTGGAGTGTTCTCCACGAGCAGTACTTC.